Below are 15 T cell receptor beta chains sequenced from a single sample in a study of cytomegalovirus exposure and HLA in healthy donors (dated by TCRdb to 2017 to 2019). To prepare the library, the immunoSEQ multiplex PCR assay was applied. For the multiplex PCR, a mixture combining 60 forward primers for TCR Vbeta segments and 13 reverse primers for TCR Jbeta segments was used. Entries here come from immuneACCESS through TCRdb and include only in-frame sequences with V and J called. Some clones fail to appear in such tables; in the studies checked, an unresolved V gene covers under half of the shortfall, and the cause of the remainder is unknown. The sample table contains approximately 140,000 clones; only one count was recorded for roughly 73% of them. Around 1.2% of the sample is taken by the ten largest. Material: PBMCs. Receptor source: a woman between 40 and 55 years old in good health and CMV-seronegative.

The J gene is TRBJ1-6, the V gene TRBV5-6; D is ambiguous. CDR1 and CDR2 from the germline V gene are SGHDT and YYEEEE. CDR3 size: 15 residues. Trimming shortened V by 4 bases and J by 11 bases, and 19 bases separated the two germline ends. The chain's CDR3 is CASSPPGRTAPPLHF. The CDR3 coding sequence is TGTGCCAGCAGCCCCCCGGGCAGGACTGCGCCACCCCTCCACTTT.

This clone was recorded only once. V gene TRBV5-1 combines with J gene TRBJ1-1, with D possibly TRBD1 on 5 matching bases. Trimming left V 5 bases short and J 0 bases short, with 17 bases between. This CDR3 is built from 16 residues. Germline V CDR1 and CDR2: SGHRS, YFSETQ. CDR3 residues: CASRPGKGPLNTEAFF. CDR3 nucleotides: TGCGCCAGCAGACCAGGGAAAGGGCCTTTGAACACTGAAGCTTTCTTT.

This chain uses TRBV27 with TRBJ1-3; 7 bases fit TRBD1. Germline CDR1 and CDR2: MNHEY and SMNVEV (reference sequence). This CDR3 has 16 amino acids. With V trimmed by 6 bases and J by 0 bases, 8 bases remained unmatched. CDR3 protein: CASRLTGKSSGNTIYF. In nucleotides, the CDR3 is TGTGCCAGCAGATTGACAGGGAAATCCTCTGGAAACACCATATATTTT.

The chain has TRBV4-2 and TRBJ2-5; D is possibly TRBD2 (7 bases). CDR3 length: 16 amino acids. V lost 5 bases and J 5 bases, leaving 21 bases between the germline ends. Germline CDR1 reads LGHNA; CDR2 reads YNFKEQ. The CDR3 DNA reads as TGTGCCAGCAGCAAGGCCCATTCGGGGGGCGATGAGACCCAGTACTTC. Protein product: CASSKAHSGGDETQYF.

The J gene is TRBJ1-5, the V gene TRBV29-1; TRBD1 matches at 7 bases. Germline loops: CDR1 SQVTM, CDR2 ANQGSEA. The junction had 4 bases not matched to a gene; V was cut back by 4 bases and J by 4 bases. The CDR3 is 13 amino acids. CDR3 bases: TGCAGCGTTGCCCGGGACAGAAATCAGCCCCAGCATTTT. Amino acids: CSVARDRNQPQHF. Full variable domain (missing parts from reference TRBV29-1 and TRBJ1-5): SAVISQKPSRDICQRGTSLTIQCQVDSQVTMMFWYRQQPGQSLTLIATANQGSEATYESGFVIDKFPISRPNLTFSTLTVSNMSPEDSSIYLCSVARDRNQPQHFGDGTRLSIL.

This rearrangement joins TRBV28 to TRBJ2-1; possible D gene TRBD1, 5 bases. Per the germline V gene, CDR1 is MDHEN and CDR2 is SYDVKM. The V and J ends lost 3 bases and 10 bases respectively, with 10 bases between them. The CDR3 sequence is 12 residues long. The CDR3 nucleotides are TGTGCCAGCAGTTTGGGGCCGCGGGAGCAGTTCTTC. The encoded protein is CASSLGPREQFF.

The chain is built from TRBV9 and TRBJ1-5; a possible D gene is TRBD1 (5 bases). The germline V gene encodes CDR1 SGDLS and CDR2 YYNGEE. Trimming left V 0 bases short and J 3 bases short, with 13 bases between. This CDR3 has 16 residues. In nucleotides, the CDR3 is TGTGCCAGCAGCGTAGTTTGCAGGGATCCCAATCAGCCCCAGCATTTT. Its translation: CASSVVCRDPNQPQHF.

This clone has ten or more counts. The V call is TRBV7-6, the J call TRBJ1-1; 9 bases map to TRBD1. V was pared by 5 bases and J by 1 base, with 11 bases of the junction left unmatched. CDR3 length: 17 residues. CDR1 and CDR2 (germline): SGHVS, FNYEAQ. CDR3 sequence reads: CASSIRPGTGKNTEAFF. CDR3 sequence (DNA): TGTGCCAGCAGCATCAGACCCGGGACAGGGAAGAACACTGAAGCTTTCTTT.

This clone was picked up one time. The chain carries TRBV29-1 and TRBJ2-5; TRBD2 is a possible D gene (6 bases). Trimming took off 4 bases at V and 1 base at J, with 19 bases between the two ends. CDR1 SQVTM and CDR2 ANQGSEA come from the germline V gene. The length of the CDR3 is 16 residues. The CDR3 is CSVGRGGSGIQETQYF. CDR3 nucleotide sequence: TGCAGCGTTGGCCGGGGAGGTAGCGGAATCCAAGAGACCCAGTACTTC.

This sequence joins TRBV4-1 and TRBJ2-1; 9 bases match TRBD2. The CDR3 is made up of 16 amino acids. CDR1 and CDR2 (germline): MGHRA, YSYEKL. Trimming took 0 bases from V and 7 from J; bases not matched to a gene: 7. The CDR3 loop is CASSQDLAGGPNEQFF. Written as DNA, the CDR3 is TGCGCCAGCAGCCAAGATTTGGCGGGGGGGCCGAATGAGCAGTTCTTC.

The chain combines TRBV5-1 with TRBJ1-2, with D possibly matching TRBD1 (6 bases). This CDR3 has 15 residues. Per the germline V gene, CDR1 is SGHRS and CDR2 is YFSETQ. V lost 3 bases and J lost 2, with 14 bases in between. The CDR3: CASSSSGGPNYGYTF. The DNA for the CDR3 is TGCGCCAGCAGCTCCTCCGGGGGGCCCAACTATGGCTACACCTTC.

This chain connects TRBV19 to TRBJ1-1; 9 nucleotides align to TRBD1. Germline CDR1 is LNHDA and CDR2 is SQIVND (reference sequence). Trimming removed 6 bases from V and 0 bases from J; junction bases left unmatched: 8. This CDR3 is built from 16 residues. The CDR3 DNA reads TGTGCCAGTAGCGGGACAGGGTCAAGAATGAACACTGAAGCTTTCTTT. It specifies CASSGTGSRMNTEAFF.

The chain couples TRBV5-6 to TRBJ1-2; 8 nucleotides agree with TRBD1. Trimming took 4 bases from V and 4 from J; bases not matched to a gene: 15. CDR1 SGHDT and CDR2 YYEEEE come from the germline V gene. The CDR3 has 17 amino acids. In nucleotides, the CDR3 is TGTGCCAGCAGCCTCACGAGACCGGGACAGGCGATCTATGGCTACACCTTC. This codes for CASSLTRPGQAIYGYTF. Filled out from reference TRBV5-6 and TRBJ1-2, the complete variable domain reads DAGVTQSPTHLIKTRGQQVTLRCSPKSGHDTVSWYQQALGQGPQFIFQYYEEEERQRGNFPDRFSGHQFPNYSSELNVNALLLGDSALYLCASSLTRPGQAIYGYTFGSGTRLTVV.

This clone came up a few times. CDR3 in DNA: TGTGCCAGCACCAAGGACAGGGGAGGGCCAGATACGCAGTATTTT. Translated, it gives CASTKDRGGPDTQYF. The chain couples TRBV6-1 to TRBJ2-3; 9 bases align to TRBD1. Per germline, CDR1 MNHNS and CDR2 SASEGT. Germline trimming cut 7 bases from V and 4 bases from J; bases unmatched to any gene: 9. This CDR3 has 15 residues.

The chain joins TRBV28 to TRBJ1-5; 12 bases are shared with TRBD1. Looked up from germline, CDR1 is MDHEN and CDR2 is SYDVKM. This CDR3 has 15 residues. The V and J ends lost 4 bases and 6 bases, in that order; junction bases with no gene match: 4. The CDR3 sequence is CASSSGTGGFQPQHF. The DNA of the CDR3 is TGTGCCAGCAGTTCCGGGACAGGGGGCTTTCAGCCCCAGCATTTT.